Presented here are 23 T cell receptor beta chains from one specimen sequenced in a study of cytomegalovirus exposure and HLA in healthy donors. PCR employed 60 Vbeta and 13 Jbeta primers. Assay used: immunoSEQ multiplex PCR; TCRdb lists only in-frame clones, some missing. The table has 150,000 to 180,000 clones, approximately 74% seen once. The sequenced material came from PBMCs. These receptors originate from a man aged 30 to 45 in good health and CMV-seronegative.

This rearrangement joins TRBV5-1 to TRBJ1-3; D may be TRBD1 (6 bases). The CDR3 contains 17 residues. V was shortened by 4 bases and J by 0 bases, with 17 bases between the two germline ends. Germline loops: CDR1 SGHRS, CDR2 YFSETQ. The CDR3 protein is CASSHNRDINSGNTIYF. The CDR3 DNA reads TGCGCCAGCAGCCACAATCGGGACATAAACTCTGGAAACACCATATATTTT.

The chain recombines TRBV5-5 with TRBJ2-7, with TRBD1 as a possible D gene (6 bases). CDR3 length equals 16 residues. V was pared by 0 bases and J by 0 bases, with 13 bases between. Per germline, CDR1 SGHKS and CDR2 YYEKEE (reference sequence). Here the CDR3 reads CASSLADYRASYEQYF. DNA of the CDR3: TGTGCCAGCAGCTTGGCCGATTACAGGGCCTCCTACGAGCAGTACTTC.

The gene calls are TRBV4-3 and TRBJ1-2, with 8 positions matching TRBD1. Germline loops: CDR1 LGHNA, CDR2 YSLEER. J gave up 7 bases and V 2 bases, and 12 bases lay outside the gene matches. The CDR3 runs 16 residues. CDR3 nucleotide sequence: TGCGCCAGCAGCCAACAGGGAGGACAGGGAGGAACTGGCTACACCTTC. Amino acid sequence: CASSQQGGQGGTGYTF.

This clone appeared a few times. V usage is TRBV4-2 and J usage is TRBJ2-7, with TRBD1 as a possible D gene (5 bases). V was pared by 0 bases and J by 3 bases, with 6 bases between. The length of the CDR3 is 13 residues. The germline CDR1 and CDR2 sequences are LGHNA and YNFKEQ. The CDR3 protein is CASSQDDSYEQYF. The CDR3 bases are TGTGCCAGCAGCCAAGACGACAGCTACGAGCAGTACTTC.

The chain employs TRBV7-9 and TRBJ2-5, with 11 bases aligning to TRBD1. V trimming: 3 bases; J trimming: 5 bases; junction bases outside the gene matches: 8. CDR1 is SEHNR and CDR2 is FQNEAQ in the germline V gene (reference sequence). The CDR3 has 16 amino acids. The CDR3 sequence: CASSLRTGGPHETQYF. The CDR3 DNA is TGTGCCAGCAGCTTGAGGACAGGGGGCCCCCATGAGACCCAGTACTTC.

The chain has TRBV6-5 and TRBJ2-5; D gene uncertain. V lost 4 bases and J lost 1, with 10 bases in between. The CDR3 consists of 14 residues. Germline V gene lookup returns CDR1 MNHEY and CDR2 SVGAGI. The CDR3 bases are TGTGCCAGCAGTTCGAGTGGTCCCCAAGAGACCCAGTACTTC. Its protein product is CASSSSGPQETQYF.

This clone was seen only a few times. Other DNA variants within this sample encode the same CDR3. The genes are TRBV15 and TRBJ2-6; no clear D. V shed 1 base and J shed 0 bases, with 7 bases lying between them. CDR1 LNHNV and CDR2 YYDKDF come from the germline V gene (reference sequence). The CDR3 is made up of 16 amino acids. The CDR3 DNA is TGTGCCACCAGCAGAGCACAGCACTCTGGGGCCAACGTCCTGACTTTC. This translates into CATSRAQHSGANVLTF.

This clone showed up just a few times. The rearrangement links TRBV18 to TRBJ2-2; 8 nucleotides align to TRBD2. This CDR3 has 15 amino acids. Trimming took 3 bases from V and 1 from J; bases not matched to a gene: 1. Per germline, CDR1 KGHSH and CDR2 LQKENI. Written as DNA, the CDR3 is TGTGCCAGCTCACCGGGACTAGTGAACACCGGGGAGCTGTTTTTT. Translated: CASSPGLVNTGELFF.

This chain uses TRBV6-6 with TRBJ2-7; 7 bases match TRBD2. Looked up from germline, CDR1 is MNHNY and CDR2 is SVGAGI (reference sequence). The V and J ends lost 0 bases and 2 bases, in that order; junction bases with no gene match: 7. The CDR3 runs 16 residues. CDR3 DNA sequence: TGTGCCAGCAGTTACTCTTCGCCTAGCGGAGCCTACGAGCAGTACTTC. Protein: CASSYSSPSGAYEQYF.

This clone was recorded once. The J gene is TRBJ2-6, the V gene TRBV15; D is possibly TRBD1 (6 bases). The CDR3 consists of 16 residues. Trimming stripped 0 bases from V and 4 bases from J, with 10 bases between. Germline CDR1 reads LNHNV; CDR2 reads YYDKDF (reference sequence). CDR3 coding DNA: TGTGCCACCAGCAGAGAGGCAGGGGTGGGGGCCAACGTCCTGACTTTC. Translation: CATSREAGVGANVLTF.

The V call is TRBV7-9, the J call TRBJ1-3; the D gene is possibly TRBD1 (6 bases). The CDR3 is 16 residues long. From germline, CDR1 is SEHNR and CDR2 FQNEAQ (reference sequence). Trimming left V 2 bases short and J 0 bases short, with 11 bases between. The CDR3 coding sequence is TGTGCCAGCAGCTTAACAACAGGGAACTCTGGAAACACCATATATTTT. Protein product: CASSLTTGNSGNTIYF. Full variable domain (outside the CDR3, taken from reference TRBV7-9 and TRBJ1-3): DTGVSQNPRHKITKRGQNVTFRCDPISEHNRLYWYRQTLGQGPEFLTYFQNEAQLEKSRLLSDRFSAERPKGSFSTLEIQRTEQGDSAMYLCASSLTTGNSGNTIYFGEGSWLTVV.

V is TRBV5-1 and J is TRBJ2-7, with 9 nucleotides matching TRBD2. The J segment lost 2 bases and the V segment lost 0 bases, leaving 9 bases of the junction unmatched. Germline V gene sequence: CDR1 SGHRS, CDR2 YFSETQ. This CDR3 comprises 17 residues. The CDR3 DNA is TGCGCCAGCAGCTTGGCCGGCGGGGGGGCCACTACCTACGAGCAGTACTTC. This codes for CASSLAGGGATTYEQYF.

The rearrangement uses TRBV28 and TRBJ2-7; 9 bases fit TRBD1. The CDR3 is made up of 13 amino acids. Per the germline V gene, CDR1 is MDHEN and CDR2 is SYDVKM. Germline trimming cut 10 bases from V and 3 bases from J; bases unmatched to any gene: 7. The DNA of the CDR3 is TGTGCCACCACAGGGGGCGCGGACTACGAGCAGTACTTC. It encodes CATTGGADYEQYF.

The rearrangement joins TRBV28 to TRBJ1-5, with TRBD1 matching 8 bases. Germline lookup yields CDR1 MDHEN and CDR2 SYDVKM. CDR3 length equals 17 residues. V lost 3 bases, J lost 3 bases, and 10 bases stayed unmatched. CDR3 protein: CASSLAGTGRSNQPQHF. As DNA, the CDR3 is TGTGCCAGCAGTTTGGCCGGGACAGGCCGTTCCAATCAGCCCCAGCATTTT.

The V and J genes are TRBV28 and TRBJ1-6; perhaps TRBD1 as D (5 bases). Trimming took off 6 bases at V and 14 bases at J, with 14 bases between the two ends. The CDR3 is 12 amino acids. Germline V gives CDR1 MDHEN, CDR2 SYDVKM. CDR3: CASSPGGRTLHF. The CDR3 nucleotides read TGTGCCAGCAGCCCCGGGGGGAGGACCCTCCACTTT.

This clone was observed a handful of times. The chain is built from TRBV7-9 and TRBJ2-7; 9 nucleotides line up with TRBD1. J was trimmed by 5 bases and V by 0 bases; bases with no gene match: 8. Germline V gives CDR1 SEHNR, CDR2 FQNEAQ (reference sequence). CDR3 length equals 16 residues. The CDR3 DNA sequence: TGTGCCAGCAGCTTAGCGGGGACAGGGAAGGAACACGAGCAGTACTTC. Residues: CASSLAGTGKEHEQYF. Using reference TRBV7-9 and TRBJ2-7 for the parts outside the CDR3, the full variable domain is DTGVSQNPRHKITKRGQNVTFRCDPISEHNRLYWYRQTLGQGPEFLTYFQNEAQLEKSRLLSDRFSAERPKGSFSTLEIQRTEQGDSAMYLCASSLAGTGKEHEQYFGPGTRLTVT.

The V call is TRBV10-3, the J call TRBJ2-7, with 10 bases fitting TRBD1. V shed 5 bases, J shed 5 bases, and the junction held 3 bases outside the gene matches. CDR3 length equals 13 residues. Germline V gene data show CDR1 as ENHRY and CDR2 as SYGVKD. The CDR3 coding sequence is TGTGCCATCAGTCCCGGGACAGGGGACGAGCAGTACTTC. Amino acid sequence: CAISPGTGDEQYF.

Comments on this clone: Other DNA sequences within the sample encode an identical CDR3. The chain employs TRBV4-3 and TRBJ1-1; D possibly corresponds to TRBD1 (5 bases). With 2 bases removed from V and 4 bases from J, the gap between germline ends came to 8 bases. Germline CDR1 is LGHNA and CDR2 is YSLEER. This CDR3 contains 13 residues. The CDR3 sequence: CASSQYRGTEAFF. The CDR3 DNA reads as TGCGCCAGCAGCCAATATAGGGGCACTGAAGCTTTCTTT.

The rearrangement joins TRBV2 to TRBJ2-5; 7 nucleotides match TRBD2. The CDR3 sequence is 15 residues long. Germline-derived CDR1 and CDR2 are SNHLY and FYNNEI. V shed 7 bases, J shed 1 base, and the junction held 9 bases outside the gene matches. Written as DNA, the CDR3 is TGTGCCAGCATGGGGCGGGGGTCAGGCCAAGAGACCCAGTACTTC. This sequence encodes CASMGRGSGQETQYF.

The chain is built from TRBV5-1 and TRBJ2-7; 8 nucleotides line up with TRBD2. V shed 0 bases and J 3 bases; nucleotides not matched to a gene: 2. Germline V gives CDR1 SGHRS, CDR2 YFSETQ. The CDR3 runs to 14 residues. CDR3 region: CASSLGRGGYEQYF. In DNA, the CDR3 is TGCGCCAGCAGCTTGGGCCGGGGGGGCTACGAGCAGTACTTC.

This clone was observed a handful of times. The chain links TRBV2 to TRBJ1-5, with a possible D match to TRBD1 (5 bases). The V and J ends lost 5 bases and 6 bases respectively, with 17 bases between them. This CDR3 spans 15 amino acids. Germline loops: CDR1 SNHLY, CDR2 FYNNEI. This chain's CDR3 is CASSPARQGTQPQHF. The CDR3 DNA follows: TGTGCCAGCAGTCCAGCGAGGCAGGGCACTCAGCCCCAGCATTTT.

CDR3 residues: CASSQEYGDYEQYF. The CDR3 DNA is TGTGCCAGCAGCCAAGAGTACGGGGACTACGAGCAGTACTTC. This rearrangement joins TRBV14 to TRBJ2-7; TRBD2 might be the D (5 bases). CDR3 length: 14 residues. Germline values: CDR1 SGHDN, CDR2 FVKESK. Trimming took off 0 bases at V and 3 bases at J, with 9 bases between the two ends.

This clone was seen only once. The chain links TRBV15 to TRBJ1-2, with a tentative D call TRBD1 (5 bases). Trimming left V 0 bases short and J 6 bases short, with 11 bases between. Germline CDR1 LNHNV, CDR2 YYDKDF (reference sequence). The CDR3 runs 14 residues. The CDR3 DNA reads as TGTGCCACCAGCAGAGATTGGGGAGGGGATGGCTACACCTTC. This translates into CATSRDWGGDGYTF.